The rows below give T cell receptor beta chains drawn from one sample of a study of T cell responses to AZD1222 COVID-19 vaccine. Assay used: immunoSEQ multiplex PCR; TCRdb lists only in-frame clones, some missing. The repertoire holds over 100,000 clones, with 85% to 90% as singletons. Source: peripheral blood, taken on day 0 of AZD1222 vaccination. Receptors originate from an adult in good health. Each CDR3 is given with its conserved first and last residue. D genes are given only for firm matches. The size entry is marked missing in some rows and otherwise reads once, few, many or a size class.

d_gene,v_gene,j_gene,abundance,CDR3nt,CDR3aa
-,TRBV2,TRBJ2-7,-,TGTGCCAGCAGTAACCTCAGGGACCCCCCGACCTACGAGCAGTACTTC,CASSNLRDPPTYEQYF
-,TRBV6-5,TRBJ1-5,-,TGTGCCAGCTTGGGTGGGGGGGGCGAGCAGCCCCAGCATTTT,CASLGGGGEQPQHF
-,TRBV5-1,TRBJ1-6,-,TGCGCCAGCAGCCTGGAAGGCTCCTATAATTCACCCCTCCACTTT,CASSLEGSYNSPLHF
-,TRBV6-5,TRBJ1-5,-,TGTGCCAGCAGTTCCGCCCAGACAAACAAAAATCAGCCCCAGCATTTT,CASSSAQTNKNQPQHF
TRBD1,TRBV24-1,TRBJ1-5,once,TGTGCCACCAGTGGAGGGGGACAGGGGGCGCGGAGAGGCAATCAGCCCCAGCATTTT,CATSGGGQGARRGNQPQHF
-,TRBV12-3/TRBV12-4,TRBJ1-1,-,TGTGCCAGCAGTTTAGGCGTAGGGGTTTCCGCTTTCTTT,CASSLGVGVSAFF
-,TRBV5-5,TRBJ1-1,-,TGTGCCAGCAGCCTCCTCCCCGGGGGGGGCGTTGAAGCTTTCTTT,CASSLLPGGGVEAFF
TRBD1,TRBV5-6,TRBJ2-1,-,TGTGCCAGTAGTGGGGACAGGGGGCGGGAGCCTAACAATGAGCAGTTCTTC,CASSGDRGREPNNEQFF
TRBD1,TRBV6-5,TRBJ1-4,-,TGTGCCAGCAGGAAAATAGGACAGGCAAAACTGTTTTTT,CASRKIGQAKLFF
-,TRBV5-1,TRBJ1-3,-,TGCGCCAGCCATGCGGGAGGCTCTGGAAACACCATATATTTT,CASHAGGSGNTIYF
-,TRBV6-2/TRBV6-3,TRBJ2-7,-,TGTGCCAGCAGTTCCAGACATTCACAGGCCGACGAGCAGTACTTC,CASSSRHSQADEQYF
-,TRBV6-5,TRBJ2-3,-,TGTGCCAGCGTGATGGGACCAGATACGCAGTATTTT,CASVMGPDTQYF
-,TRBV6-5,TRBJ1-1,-,TGTGCCAGCAGTTACGGGGGGGAAGCTTTCTTT,CASSYGGEAFF
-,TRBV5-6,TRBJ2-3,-,TGTGCCAGCAAAAACTGGGGCAGTACAGATACGCAGTATTTT,CASKNWGSTDTQYF
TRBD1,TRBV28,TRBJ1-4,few,TGTGCCAGCAGTTCCCAGGCAGGGGGCAATGGAGAAAAACTGTTTTTT,CASSSQAGGNGEKLFF
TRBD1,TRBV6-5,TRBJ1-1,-,TGTGCCAGCAGGGACAGGGCGCACACTGAAGCTTTCTTT,CASRDRAHTEAFF
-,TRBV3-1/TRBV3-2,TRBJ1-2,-,TGTGCCAGCAGCCAAGAAAGCGGGGGCTACACCTTC,CASSQESGGYTF
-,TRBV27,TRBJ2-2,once,TGTGCCAGCAGCCCATTGGTGAACACCGGGGAGCTGTTTTTT,CASSPLVNTGELFF
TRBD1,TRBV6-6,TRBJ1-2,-,TGTGCCAGCAGCCTGGGACAGAACTATGGCTACACCTTC,CASSLGQNYGYTF
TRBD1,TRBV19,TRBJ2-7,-,TGTGCCAGTAGTACGACTTGGACAGGGGCCTACGAGCAGTACTTC,CASSTTWTGAYEQYF
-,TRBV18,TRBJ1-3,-,TGTGCCAGCTCCCTGACAAGAGACTCTGGAAACACCATATATTTT,CASSLTRDSGNTIYF
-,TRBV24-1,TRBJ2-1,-,TGTGCCACCAGTGATCCAGACAGCGACTCCTACAATGAGCAGTTCTTC,CATSDPDSDSYNEQFF
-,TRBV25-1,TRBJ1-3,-,TGTGCCAGCCCCGGGTTGGGAAACACCATATATTTT,CASPGLGNTIYF
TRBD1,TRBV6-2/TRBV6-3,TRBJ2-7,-,TGTGCCAGCAGCCGAACAGGGGGGCAGTACTTC,CASSRTGGQYF
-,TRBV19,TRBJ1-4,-,TGTGCCAGTAGTATAGTGCCCGGGGGTGAAAAACTGTTTTTT,CASSIVPGGEKLFF
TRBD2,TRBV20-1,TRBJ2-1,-,TGCAGTGCTAGTAGCGGGCCGAGCTCCTACAATGAGCAGTTCTTC,CSASSGPSSYNEQFF
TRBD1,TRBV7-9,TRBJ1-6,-,TGTGCCAGCAGCTTATTAGGGACAGGCTCCTTTCCCCTCCACTTT,CASSLLGTGSFPLHF
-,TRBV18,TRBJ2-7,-,TGTGCCAGCTCACTAAGGGGGGGCTACGAGCAGTACTTC,CASSLRGGYEQYF
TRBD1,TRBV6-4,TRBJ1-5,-,TGTGCCAGCGGGACAGGTGGCAATCAGCCCCAGCATTTT,CASGTGGNQPQHF
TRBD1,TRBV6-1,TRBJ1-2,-,TGTGCCAGCAGTGAACCGGGACAGGGCTATGGCTACACCTTC,CASSEPGQGYGYTF
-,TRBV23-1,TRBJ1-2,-,TGCGCCAGCAGTCAAGCCGGGGGTTTTAACGATGGCTACACCTTC,CASSQAGGFNDGYTF
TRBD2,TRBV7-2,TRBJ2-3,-,TGTGCCAGCAGCTTGGGACTAGCGGGGGGGACGGATACGCAGTATTTT,CASSLGLAGGTDTQYF
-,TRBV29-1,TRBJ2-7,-,TGCAGCGTTGAAGGGGTACGAGAAAGGGGCCCCTCCTACGAGCAGTACTTC,CSVEGVRERGPSYEQYF
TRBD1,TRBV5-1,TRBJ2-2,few,TGCGCCAGCAGACGGACAGGGGGCGCGAACACCGGGGAGCTGTTTTTT,CASRRTGGANTGELFF
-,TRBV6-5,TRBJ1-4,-,TGTGCCAGCGGATTCATCGGGGAAAAACTGTTTTTT,CASGFIGEKLFF
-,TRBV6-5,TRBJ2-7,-,TGTGCCAGCAGTTACTCGAATCAGGGGTACGAGCAGTACTTC,CASSYSNQGYEQYF
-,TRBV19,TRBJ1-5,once,TGTGCCAGTAGTACCACCCTAGGAAATCAGCCCCAGCATTTT,CASSTTLGNQPQHF
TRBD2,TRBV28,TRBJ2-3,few,TGTGCCAGCAGTTTTGGACTAGCGGGGGACCAGACAGATACGCAGTATTTT,CASSFGLAGDQTDTQYF
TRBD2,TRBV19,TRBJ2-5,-,TGTGCCAGTAGCTTTTCGGGGGGTAGGCAAGGAGAGACCCAGTACTTC,CASSFSGGRQGETQYF
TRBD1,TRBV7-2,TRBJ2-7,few,TGTGCCAGCAGCTTAGGACGGACAGGGGGTAATACCTACGAGCAGTACTTC,CASSLGRTGGNTYEQYF
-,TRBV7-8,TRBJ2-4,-,TGTGCCAGCAGCTTAGGGTGGGGCAGTGGGGCCAAAAACATTCAGTACTTC,CASSLGWGSGAKNIQYF
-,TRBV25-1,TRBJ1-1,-,TGTGCCAGCAGTGAATTCGACAGCTCTGAAGCTTTCTTT,CASSEFDSSEAFF
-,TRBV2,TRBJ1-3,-,TGTGCCAGCAGTCCATGGACAGCCCATGGAAACACCATATATTTT,CASSPWTAHGNTIYF
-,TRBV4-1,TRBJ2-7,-,TGCGCCAGCAGCCAAGATATCTCCTACGAGCAGTACTTC,CASSQDISYEQYF
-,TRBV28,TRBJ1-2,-,TGTGCCAGCTGCGTCACAGGGACCTATGGCTACACCTTC,CASCVTGTYGYTF
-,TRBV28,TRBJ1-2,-,TGTGCCAGCAGTTCCCTGAGGGGGGGCGTCTATGGCTACACCTTC,CASSSLRGGVYGYTF
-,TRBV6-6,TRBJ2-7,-,TGTGCCAGCAGTTACAAGTCTGGTTACTCCTACGAGCAGTACTTC,CASSYKSGYSYEQYF
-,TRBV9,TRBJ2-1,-,TGTGCCAGCAGCGTAGGTGCAGGGAGCTCCTACAATGAGCAGTTCTTC,CASSVGAGSSYNEQFF
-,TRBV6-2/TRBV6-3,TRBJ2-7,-,TGTGCCAGCAGTCAAACCTACGAGCAGTACTTC,CASSQTYEQYF
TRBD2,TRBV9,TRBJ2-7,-,TGTGCCAGCAGCGGACTAGCGGGGGGCTTGTATCCCTACGAGCAGTACTTC,CASSGLAGGLYPYEQYF
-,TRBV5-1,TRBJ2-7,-,TGCGCCAGCAGCTCCGTAAGGACAGTCGGAAACGAGCAGTACTTC,CASSSVRTVGNEQYF
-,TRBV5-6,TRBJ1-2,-,TGTGCCAGCAGCTTGGTACAGGGTGAGACTTATGGCTACACCTTC,CASSLVQGETYGYTF
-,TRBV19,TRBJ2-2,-,TGTGCCAGTAGTATTTCTCTCCAGGGTGGGGAGCTGTTTTTT,CASSISLQGGELFF
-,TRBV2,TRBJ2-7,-,TGTGCCAGCGGACCTCAGTTGGGCTACGAGCAGTACTTC,CASGPQLGYEQYF
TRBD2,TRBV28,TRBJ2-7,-,TGTGCCAGCAGTTTATGGGACATAGGGACTAGCCGCGACGAGCAGTACTTC,CASSLWDIGTSRDEQYF
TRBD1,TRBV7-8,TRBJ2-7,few,TGTGCCAGCAGCTCGCGGCGGGACAGGGTATTCGAGCAGTACTTC,CASSSRRDRVFEQYF
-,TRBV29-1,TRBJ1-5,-,TGCAGCGTGCTTACAACAGGGATCAGCAATCAGCCCCAGCATTTT,CSVLTTGISNQPQHF
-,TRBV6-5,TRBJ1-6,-,TGTGCCAGCAGTTACGGAAATTCACCCCTCCACTTT,CASSYGNSPLHF
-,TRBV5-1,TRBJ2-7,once,TGCGCCAGCAGCTTGAATGGAGGCAGCTCCTACGAGCAGTACTTC,CASSLNGGSSYEQYF
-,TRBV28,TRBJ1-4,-,TGTGCCAGCAGTCGGGGGTTGGGATTTGCTGAAAAACTGTTTTTT,CASSRGLGFAEKLFF